This record concerns one T cell receptor (beta chain) sequence. Generated by immunoSEQ multiplex PCR, the TCRdb table keeps only in-frame clones and is missing some. Found here are 98,000 or so clones, more than 65% of them singletons; the top ten hold approximately 23%. The CDR3 has 14 residues. V shed 7 bases and J 4 bases; nucleotides not matched to a gene: 9. CDR1 WSHSY and CDR2 SAAADI come from the germline V gene. This sample is part of a study of shared clonotypes between healthy human individuals. The sequenced sample was memory CD8+ T cells sorted from blood. The subset denotes: CD45RO+ cells pooled with CCR7-negative TemRA cells. The sequence was collected from a woman younger than 45 in good health. This sequence joins TRBV10-2 and TRBJ1-2, with TRBD1 matching over 7 bases. CDR3 in amino acids: CASIKTRGLYGYTF. The CDR3 DNA follows: TGCGCCAGCATTAAAACTAGGGGGCTCTATGGCTACACCTTC.